This T cell receptor (beta chain) was observed in a study of shared clonotypes between healthy human individuals. Whole-study findings and limits: Tissue TCR repertoires likely differ from these blood-only repertoires.

Concerning this clone: Antigen specificity is unknown.

The authors ran unsorted PBMC replicate PCRs on 300 ng DNA, some 30,000 T cell genomes. Only in-frame clones appear in the TCRdb table, and some are missing; sequencing was by immunoSEQ multiplex PCR. The sample records roughly 500,000 clones, roughly 80% being singletons. CDR3 size: 14 residues. The germline CDR1 and CDR2 sequences are SGHTA and FQGNSA. V shed 5 bases and J shed 2 bases, with 13 bases lying between them. The donors, all of them Caucasian adults, lived in Nashville, Tennessee. The study used some 100 million PBMCs per unsorted sample for genomic DNA. Sequencing input: PBMCs. The TCR sequence derives from a middle-aged woman in good health. Some clones in this sample may be carry-over from other donors' samples. The V and J genes are TRBV7-2 and TRBJ2-7, with a tentative D call TRBD1 (6 bases). The CDR3 DNA reads as TGTGCCAGCAGCCAACAGGGTGGCCCCTACGAGCAGTACTTC. Translating gives CASSQQGGPYEQYF.